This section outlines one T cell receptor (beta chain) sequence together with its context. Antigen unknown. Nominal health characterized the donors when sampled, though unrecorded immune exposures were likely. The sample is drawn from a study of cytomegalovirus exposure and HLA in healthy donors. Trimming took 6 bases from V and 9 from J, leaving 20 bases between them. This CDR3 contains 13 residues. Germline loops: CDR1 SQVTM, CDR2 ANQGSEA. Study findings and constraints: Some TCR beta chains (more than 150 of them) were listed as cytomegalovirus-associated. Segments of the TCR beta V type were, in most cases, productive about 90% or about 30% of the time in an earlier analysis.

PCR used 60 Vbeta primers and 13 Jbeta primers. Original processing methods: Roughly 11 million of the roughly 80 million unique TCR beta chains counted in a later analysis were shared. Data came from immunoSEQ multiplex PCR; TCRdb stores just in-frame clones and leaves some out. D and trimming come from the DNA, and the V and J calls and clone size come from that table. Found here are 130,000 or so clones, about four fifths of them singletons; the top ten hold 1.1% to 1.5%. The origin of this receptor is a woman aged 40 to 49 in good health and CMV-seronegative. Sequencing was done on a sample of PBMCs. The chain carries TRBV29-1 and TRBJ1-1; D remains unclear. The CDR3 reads CSVAKPNRDQAFF. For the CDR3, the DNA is TGCAGCGTCGCTAAACCGAACAGAGACCAAGCTTTCTTT. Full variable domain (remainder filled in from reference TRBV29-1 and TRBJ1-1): SAVISQKPSRDICQRGTSLTIQCQVDSQVTMMFWYRQQPGQSLTLIATANQGSEATYESGFVIDKFPISRPNLTFSTLTVSNMSPEDSSIYLCSVAKPNRDQAFFGQGTRLTVV.